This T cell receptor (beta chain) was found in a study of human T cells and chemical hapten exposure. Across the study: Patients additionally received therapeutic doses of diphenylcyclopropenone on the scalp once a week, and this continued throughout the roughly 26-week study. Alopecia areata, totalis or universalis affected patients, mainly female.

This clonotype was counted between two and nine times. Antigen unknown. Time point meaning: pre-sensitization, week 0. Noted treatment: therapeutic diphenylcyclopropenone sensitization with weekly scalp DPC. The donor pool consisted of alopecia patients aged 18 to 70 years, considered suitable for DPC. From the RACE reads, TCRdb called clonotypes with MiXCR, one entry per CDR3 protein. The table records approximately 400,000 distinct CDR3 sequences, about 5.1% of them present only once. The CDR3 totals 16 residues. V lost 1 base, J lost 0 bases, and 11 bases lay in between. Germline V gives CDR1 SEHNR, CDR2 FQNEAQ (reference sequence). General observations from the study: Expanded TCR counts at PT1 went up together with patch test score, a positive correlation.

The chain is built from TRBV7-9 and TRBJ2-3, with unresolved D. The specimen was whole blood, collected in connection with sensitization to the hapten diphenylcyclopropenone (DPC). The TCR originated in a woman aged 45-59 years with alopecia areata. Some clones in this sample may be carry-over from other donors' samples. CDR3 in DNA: TGTGCCAGCAGCTTAGGGCAGGCGACTAGCACAGATACGCAGTATTTT. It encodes CASSLGQATSTDTQYF.